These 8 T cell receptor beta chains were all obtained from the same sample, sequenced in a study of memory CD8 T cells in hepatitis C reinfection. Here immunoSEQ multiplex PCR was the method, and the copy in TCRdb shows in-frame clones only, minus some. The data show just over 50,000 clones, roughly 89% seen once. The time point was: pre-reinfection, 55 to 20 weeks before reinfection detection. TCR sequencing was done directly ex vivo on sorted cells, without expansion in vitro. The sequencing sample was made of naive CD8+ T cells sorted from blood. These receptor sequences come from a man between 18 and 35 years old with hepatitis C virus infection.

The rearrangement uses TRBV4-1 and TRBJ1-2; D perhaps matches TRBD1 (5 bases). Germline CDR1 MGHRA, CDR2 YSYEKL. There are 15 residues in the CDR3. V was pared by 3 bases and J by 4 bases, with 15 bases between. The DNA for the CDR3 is TGCGCCAGCAGCCAGGATCCACAGGTGATCTATGGCTACACCTTC. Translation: CASSQDPQVIYGYTF.

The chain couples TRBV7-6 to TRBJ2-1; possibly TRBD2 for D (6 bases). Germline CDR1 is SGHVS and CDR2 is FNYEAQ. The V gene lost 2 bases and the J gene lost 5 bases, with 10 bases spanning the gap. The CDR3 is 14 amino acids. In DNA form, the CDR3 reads TGTGCCAGCAGCTTATGGTCGGGGGACAATGAGCAGTTCTTC. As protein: CASSLWSGDNEQFF.

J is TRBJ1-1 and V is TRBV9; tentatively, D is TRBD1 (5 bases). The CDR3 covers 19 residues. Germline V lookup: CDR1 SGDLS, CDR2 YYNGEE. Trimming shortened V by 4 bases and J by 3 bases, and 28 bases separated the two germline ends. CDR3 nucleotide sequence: TGTGCCAGCAGCCCGACGCCCGGGGCGGGGATGCCCTGGGACACTGAAGCTTTCTTT. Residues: CASSPTPGAGMPWDTEAFF.

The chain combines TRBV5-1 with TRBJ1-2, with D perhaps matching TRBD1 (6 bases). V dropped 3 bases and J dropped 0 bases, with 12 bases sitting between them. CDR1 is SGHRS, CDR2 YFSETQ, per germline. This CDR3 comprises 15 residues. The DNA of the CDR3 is TGCGCCAGCAGCTCGGCGGACAGTACTAACTATGGCTACACCTTC. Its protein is CASSSADSTNYGYTF.

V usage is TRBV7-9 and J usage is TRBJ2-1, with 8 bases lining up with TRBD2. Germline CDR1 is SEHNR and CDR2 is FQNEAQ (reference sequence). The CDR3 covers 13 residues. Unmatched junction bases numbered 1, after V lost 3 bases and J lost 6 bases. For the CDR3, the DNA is TGTGCCAGCAGCTTCACTAGCGGCAATGAGCAGTTCTTC. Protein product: CASSFTSGNEQFF.

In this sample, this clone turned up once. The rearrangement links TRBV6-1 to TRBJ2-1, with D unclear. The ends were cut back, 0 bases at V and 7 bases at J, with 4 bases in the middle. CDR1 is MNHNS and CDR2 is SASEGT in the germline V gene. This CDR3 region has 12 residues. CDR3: CASSEAPNEQFF. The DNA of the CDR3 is TGTGCCAGCAGTGAAGCTCCGAATGAGCAGTTCTTC.

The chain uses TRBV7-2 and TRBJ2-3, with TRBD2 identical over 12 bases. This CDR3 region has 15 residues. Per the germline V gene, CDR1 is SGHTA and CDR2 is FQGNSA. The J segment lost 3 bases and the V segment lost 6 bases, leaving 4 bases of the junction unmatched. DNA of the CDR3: TGTGCCAGCAGTCTAGGGACTAGCGGGACAGATACGCAGTATTTT. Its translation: CASSLGTSGTDTQYF.

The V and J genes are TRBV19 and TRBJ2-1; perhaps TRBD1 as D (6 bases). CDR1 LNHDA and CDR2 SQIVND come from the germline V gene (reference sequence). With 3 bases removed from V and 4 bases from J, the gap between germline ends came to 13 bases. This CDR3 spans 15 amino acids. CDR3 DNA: TGTGCCAGTAGTATGGGTAGCAGGGGATACAATGAGCAGTTCTTC. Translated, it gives CASSMGSRGYNEQFF.